Detailed here is one TCR beta chain. Per the original methods: From reference gene primer amplification, estimates of nucleated cell counts were derived. Assay used: immunoSEQ multiplex PCR; TCRdb lists only in-frame clones, some missing. The V and J calls and clone size were taken over from that table, and D and trimming were inferred from the DNA. The sample carries approximately 210,000 clones, roughly four fifths recorded once. The sample belongs to a study of blood T cell repertoires in COVID-19. At the level of the study: There were acute and convalescent COVID-19 samples, and they came from the United States, Italy and Spain. In each case, the material was cDNA or gDNA derived from T cells, B-cell-depleted T cells, or PBMCs.

Losses at the gene ends were 8 bases for V and 6 bases for J; bases not matched to a gene: 4. This CDR3 comprises 12 residues. Germline V CDR1 and CDR2: SNHLY, FYNNEI. The chain couples TRBV2 to TRBJ1-5; 7 positions agree with TRBD1. This receptor was identified in a woman between 45 and 65 years old with active or convalescent COVID-19. The sequenced sample was peripheral blood. The CDR3 here is CASDSGGQPQHF. The CDR3 DNA follows: TGTGCCAGCGACTCAGGGGGTCAGCCCCAGCATTTT.